This T cell receptor beta chain was retrieved from a study of blood T cell repertoires in COVID-19. Across the study: PBMCs, B-cell-depleted T cells, or T cells were the source of the cDNA or gDNA that made up the material.

The junction had 8 bases not matched to a gene; V was cut back by 1 base and J by 4 bases. The CDR3 consists of 16 residues. Germline V gene sequence: CDR1 SGHTA, CDR2 FQGNSA. Per the authors' pipeline: Reference gene primer amplification gave nucleated cell count estimates. TCRdb keeps only in-frame clones here, not all; method: immunoSEQ multiplex PCR. The V and J calls and clone size come from that table; D and trimming were worked out from the DNA. The data show around 180,000 clones, 65% to 90% seen once. This clonotype was sampled from a human donor in a cohort sampled during active COVID-19. Material for sequencing was peripheral blood. The chain has TRBV7-2 and TRBJ2-7; 9 nucleotides match TRBD2. The CDR3 protein is CASSLVAGGSRYEQYF. CDR3 DNA: TGTGCCAGCAGCTTAGTGGCGGGAGGGTCTAGGTACGAGCAGTACTTC.